This T cell receptor (beta chain) was identified in a study of shared clonotypes between healthy human individuals (dated by TCRdb to the early 2020s). Some background on the complete study: A few men and two women, aged 18 to 49 years, made up the cohort. Each donor's leukapheresis produced roughly between roughly 0.85 and 9.5 billion PBMCs. To increase sequencing depth and limit assay-specific biases, TCR repertoire library preparation and sequencing were carried out by different laboratories using diverse techniques. Per donor, three plates each were used for CD4 naive and CD4 memory, two for CD8 naive, and one for CD8 memory. To estimate repertoire size and how much clonotypes are shared between individuals, the study performed deep sequencing of blood TCR repertoires from a few healthy adults.

Healthy HIV-negative adults with no recently reported acute infections or vaccinations were included as donors. All donors were Caucasian adults living in Nashville, Tennessee, USA. Magnetic negative selection was used to enrich CD4+ T cells, after which naive cells were positively selected on CD45RA and the negative fraction became the memory subset. Blood was obtained by leukapheresis, after which PBMCs were separated by Ficoll-Histopaque density gradient centrifugation and cryopreserved in liquid nitrogen vapor phase. Analytical flow cytometry was used to check the purity and quantity of each magnetically sorted T cell population. From each sorted fraction, genomic DNA was isolated and quantified by UV absorbance on a Nanodrop 2000c. TCR CDR3 regions were amplified from genomic DNA by multiplex PCR using the deep immunoSEQ assay. Genomic DNA extracted from each cell subset was distributed evenly over all wells of several immunoSEQ 96-well plates, and each plate served as one replicate. For sorted subsets, approximately 200 ng of genomic DNA, equivalent to 25,000 to 30,000 T cell genomes, went into each replicate PCR. Purified libraries were quantified with a Qubit 3.0 fluorometer, sized on a Bioanalyzer 2100, and re-quantified with the KAPA Library Quantification kit. A separate single-read 150-cycle Illumina NextSeq 550 flow cell was used to sequence each immunoSEQ 96-well plate. Per the authors' processing: The immunoSEQ output contained only junctional sequences without quality scores, so filtering could not match that applied to full-length reads. Sequences were annotated with PyIR, a Python wrapper for IgBLAST v1.9, using IMGT germline references to assign V/J genes and CDR3. Reads were removed for weak V/J assignments (E-value above 1e-6), missing CDR3, stop codons, out-of-frame junctions, or ambiguous translated residues. V3J clonotypes were defined as sequences sharing an identical inferred V gene, J gene, and CDR3 amino acid sequence. The percentage overlap between two repertoires was calculated by dividing the number of shared unique clonotypes by the size of the smaller repertoire. RTK rarefaction, the Chao1 estimator, and Recon v2.1 estimates of unobserved clonotypes were used to assess repertoire richness. For all TCRbeta clonotypes obtained by the gDNA method from a few donors, generation probabilities were computed with OLGA. TCRdb carries this immuneACCESS record with in-frame sequences only. Its versions omit some clonotypes, under half of them owing to an unresolved V gene in the studies checked, with the rest unexplained. The DNA was the basis for D and trimming; V, J and clone size are from that table. The sample yields a few million clones; more than 90% were counted once. The top ten clonotypes cover roughly 0.15% of the sample.

CDR1 and CDR2 (KGHSH, LQKENI) derive from the germline V gene. The trim is 5 bases for V and 6 bases for J, with a gap of 11 bases between the germline ends. The CDR3 covers 12 residues, taking in both the cysteine and the phenylalanine. The DNA shown is the 36-base CDR3, in frame from base 1. The research as a whole found: Pairwise subsampling led to the expectation that sequencing depth would affect the degree of clonotype sharing among donors. Compared with non-shared clonotypes, clonotypes shared by all four sorted-subset donors had higher generation probabilities. The genetic and exposure-history diversity represented was limited by the small number of donors. Approximately 5% of naive CD4, around 4% of naive CD8, around 2.3% of memory CD4, and approximately 0.4% of memory CD8 clonotypes were shared across several donors. Rarefaction of sorted-subset datasets indicated incomplete sequencing despite the large sequencing depth. Naive subsets generally had larger estimated clonotype richness than memory subsets. Only blood was sampled, and tissue TCR repertoires likely differ from those in blood.

Comment on this clone: Its antigen has not been determined. Base qualities are not recorded, but no much larger clone differs from it by a single base.

The receptor's source is a man younger than 35 in good health. This sequence uses TRBV18 and TRBJ2-7; the D gene is possibly TRBD2, with 6 bases matching. The sample was naive CD4+ T cells sorted from blood. The cell subset or site label for this specimen denotes: CD45RA+ positively selected. Here is the DNA: TGTGCCAGCTCATGGGGGGTTGCCGAGCAGTACTTC. Translation gives CASSWGVAEQYF.